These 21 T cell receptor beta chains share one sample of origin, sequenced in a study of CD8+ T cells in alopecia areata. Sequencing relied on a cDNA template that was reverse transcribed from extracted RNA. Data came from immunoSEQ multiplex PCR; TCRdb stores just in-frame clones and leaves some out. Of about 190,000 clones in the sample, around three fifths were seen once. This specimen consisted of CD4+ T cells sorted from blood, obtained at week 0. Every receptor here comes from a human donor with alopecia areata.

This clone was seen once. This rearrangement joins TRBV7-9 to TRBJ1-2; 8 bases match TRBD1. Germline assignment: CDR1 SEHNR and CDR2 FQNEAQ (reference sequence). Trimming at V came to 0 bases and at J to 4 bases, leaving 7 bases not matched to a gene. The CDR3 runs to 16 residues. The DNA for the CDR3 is TGTGCCAGCAGCTTAGCGCAGGGGGCGTCGGGCTATGGCTACACCTTC. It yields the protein CASSLAQGASGYGYTF. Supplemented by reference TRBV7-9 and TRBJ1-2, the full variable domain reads DTGVSQNPRHKITKRGQNVTFRCDPISEHNRLYWYRQTLGQGPEFLTYFQNEAQLEKSRLLSDRFSAERPKGSFSTLEIQRTEQGDSAMYLCASSLAQGASGYGYTFGSGTRLTVV.

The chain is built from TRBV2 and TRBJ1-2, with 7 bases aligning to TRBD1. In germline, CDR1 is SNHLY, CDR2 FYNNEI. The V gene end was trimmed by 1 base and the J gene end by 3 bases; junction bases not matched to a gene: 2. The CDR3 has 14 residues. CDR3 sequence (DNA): TGTGCCAGCAGTGAAGTCAGGGGGGACTATGGCTACACCTTC. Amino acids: CASSEVRGDYGYTF.

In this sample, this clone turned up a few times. The CDR3 DNA reads TGTGCCAGCTCACCACCAGGGTCGGCCAAAAACATTCAGTACTTC. Translating it yields CASSPPGSAKNIQYF. The chain employs TRBV18 and TRBJ2-4; no clear D. The CDR3 has 15 amino acids. The germline V gene has CDR1 KGHSH and CDR2 LQKENI. V was shortened by 0 bases and J by 1 base, with 7 bases between the two germline ends.

This CDR3 is CAIRGSGTTYEQYF. As DNA, the CDR3 is TGTGCCATCAGGGGCTCCGGGACCACCTACGAGCAGTACTTC. The V call is TRBV10-3, the J call TRBJ2-7; D may be TRBD1 or TRBD2 (5 bases each). CDR1 ENHRY and CDR2 SYGVKD come from the germline V gene. The CDR3 has 14 amino acids. The V gene lost 6 bases and the J gene lost 2 bases, with 14 bases spanning the gap.

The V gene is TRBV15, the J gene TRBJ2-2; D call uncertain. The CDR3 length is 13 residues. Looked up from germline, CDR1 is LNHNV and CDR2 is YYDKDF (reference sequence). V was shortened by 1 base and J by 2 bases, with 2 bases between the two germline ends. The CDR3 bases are TGTGCCACCAGCAGAGGAAACACCGGGGAGCTGTTTTTT. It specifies CATSRGNTGELFF.

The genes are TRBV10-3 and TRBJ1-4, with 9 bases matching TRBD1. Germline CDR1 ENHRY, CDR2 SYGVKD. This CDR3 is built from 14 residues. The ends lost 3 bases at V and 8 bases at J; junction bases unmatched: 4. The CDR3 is CAISDGTGLEKLFF. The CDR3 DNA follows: TGTGCCATCAGTGATGGGACAGGGTTGGAAAAACTGTTTTTT.

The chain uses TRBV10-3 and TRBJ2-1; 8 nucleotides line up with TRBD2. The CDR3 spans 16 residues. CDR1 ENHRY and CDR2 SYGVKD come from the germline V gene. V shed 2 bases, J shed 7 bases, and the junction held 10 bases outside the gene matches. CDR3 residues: CAISEGTSGGWNEQFF. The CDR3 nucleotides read TGTGCCATCAGTGAGGGGACCAGCGGGGGATGGAATGAGCAGTTCTTC.

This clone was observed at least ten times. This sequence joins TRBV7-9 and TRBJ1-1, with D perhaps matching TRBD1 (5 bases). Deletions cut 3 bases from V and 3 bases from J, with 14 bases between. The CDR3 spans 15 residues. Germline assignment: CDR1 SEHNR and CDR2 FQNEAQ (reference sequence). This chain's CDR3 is CASSFWSGTDTEAFF. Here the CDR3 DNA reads TGTGCCAGCAGCTTTTGGTCAGGGACGGACACTGAAGCTTTCTTT.

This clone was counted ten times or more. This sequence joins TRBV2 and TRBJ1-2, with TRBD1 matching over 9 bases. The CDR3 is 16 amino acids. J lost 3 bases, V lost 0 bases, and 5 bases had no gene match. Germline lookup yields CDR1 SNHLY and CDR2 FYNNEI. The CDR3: CASSEAGTGLDYGYTF. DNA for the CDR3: TGTGCCAGCAGTGAAGCCGGGACAGGGCTAGACTATGGCTACACCTTC.

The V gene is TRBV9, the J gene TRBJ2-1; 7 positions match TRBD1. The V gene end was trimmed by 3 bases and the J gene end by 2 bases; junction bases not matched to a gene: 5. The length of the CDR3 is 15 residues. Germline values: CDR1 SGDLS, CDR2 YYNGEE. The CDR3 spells CASSAWDSTYNEQFF. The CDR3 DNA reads TGTGCCAGCAGCGCATGGGACAGTACCTACAATGAGCAGTTCTTC.

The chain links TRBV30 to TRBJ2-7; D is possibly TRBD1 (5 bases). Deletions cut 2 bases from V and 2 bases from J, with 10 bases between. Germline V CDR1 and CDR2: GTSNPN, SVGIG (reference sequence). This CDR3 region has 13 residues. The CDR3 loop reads CAWSRQTAYEQYF. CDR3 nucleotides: TGTGCCTGGAGTAGGCAGACAGCCTACGAGCAGTACTTC. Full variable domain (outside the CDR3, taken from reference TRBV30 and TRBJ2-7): SQTIHQWPATLVQPVGSPLSLECTVEGTSNPNLYWYRQAAGRGLQLLFYSVGIGQISSEVPQNLSASRPQDRQFILSSKKLLLSDSGFYLCAWSRQTAYEQYFGPGTRLTVT.

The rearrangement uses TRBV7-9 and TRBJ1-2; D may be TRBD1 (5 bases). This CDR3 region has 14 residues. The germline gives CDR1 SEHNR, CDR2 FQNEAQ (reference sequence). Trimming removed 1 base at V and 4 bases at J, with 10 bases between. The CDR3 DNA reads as TGTGCCAGCAGCTTAGACAGGACGAGCTATGGCTACACCTTC. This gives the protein CASSLDRTSYGYTF.

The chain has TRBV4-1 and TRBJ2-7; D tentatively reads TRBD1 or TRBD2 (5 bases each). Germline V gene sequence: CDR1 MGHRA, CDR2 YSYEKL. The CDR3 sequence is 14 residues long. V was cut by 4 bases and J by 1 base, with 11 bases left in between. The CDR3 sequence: CASSPGTKSYEQYF. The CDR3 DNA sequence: TGCGCCAGCAGCCCCGGGACCAAATCCTACGAGCAGTACTTC.

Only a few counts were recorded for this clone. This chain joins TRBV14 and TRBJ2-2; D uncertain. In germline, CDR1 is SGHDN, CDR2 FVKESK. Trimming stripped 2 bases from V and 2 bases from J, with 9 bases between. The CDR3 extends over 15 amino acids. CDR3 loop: CASSQRRHNTGELFF. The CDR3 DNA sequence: TGTGCCAGCAGCCAACGAAGACACAACACCGGGGAGCTGTTTTTT.

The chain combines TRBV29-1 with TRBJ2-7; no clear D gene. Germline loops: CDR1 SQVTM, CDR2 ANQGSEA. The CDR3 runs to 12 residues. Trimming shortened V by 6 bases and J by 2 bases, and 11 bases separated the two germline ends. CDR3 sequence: CSVQDGTYEQYF. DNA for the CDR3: TGCAGCGTCCAGGACGGCACCTACGAGCAGTACTTC.

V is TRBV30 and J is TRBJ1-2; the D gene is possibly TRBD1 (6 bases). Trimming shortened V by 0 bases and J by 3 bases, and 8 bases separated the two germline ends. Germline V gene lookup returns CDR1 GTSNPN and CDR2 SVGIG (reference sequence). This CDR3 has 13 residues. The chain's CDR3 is CAWSVSGDYGYTF. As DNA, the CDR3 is TGTGCCTGGAGTGTGTCAGGGGACTATGGCTACACCTTC. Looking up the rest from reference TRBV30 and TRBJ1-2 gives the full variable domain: SQTIHQWPATLVQPVGSPLSLECTVEGTSNPNLYWYRQAAGRGLQLLFYSVGIGQISSEVPQNLSASRPQDRQFILSSKKLLLSDSGFYLCAWSVSGDYGYTFGSGTRLTVV.

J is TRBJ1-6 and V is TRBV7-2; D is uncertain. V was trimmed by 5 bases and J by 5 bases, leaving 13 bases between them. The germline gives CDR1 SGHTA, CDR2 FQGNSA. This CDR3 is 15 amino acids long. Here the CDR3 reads CASSHTSQNNSPLHF. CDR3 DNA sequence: TGTGCCAGCAGCCACACCTCCCAAAATAATTCACCCCTCCACTTT.

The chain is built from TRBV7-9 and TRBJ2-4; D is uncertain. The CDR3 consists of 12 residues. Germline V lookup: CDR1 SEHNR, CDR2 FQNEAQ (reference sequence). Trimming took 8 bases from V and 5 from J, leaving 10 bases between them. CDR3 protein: CASGVEENIQYF. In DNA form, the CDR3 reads TGTGCCAGCGGTGTTGAAGAAAACATTCAGTACTTC.

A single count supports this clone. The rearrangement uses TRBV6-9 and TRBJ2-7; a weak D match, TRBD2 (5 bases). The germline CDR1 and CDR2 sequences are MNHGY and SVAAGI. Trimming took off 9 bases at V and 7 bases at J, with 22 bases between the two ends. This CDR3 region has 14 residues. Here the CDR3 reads CARLSEGHWREQYF. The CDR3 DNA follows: TGTGCCAGGCTCAGTGAGGGCCATTGGAGAGAGCAGTACTTC.

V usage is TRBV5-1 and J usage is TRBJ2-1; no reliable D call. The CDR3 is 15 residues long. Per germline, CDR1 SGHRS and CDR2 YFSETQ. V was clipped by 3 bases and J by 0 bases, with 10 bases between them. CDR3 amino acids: CASSSGRLSYNEQFF. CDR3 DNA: TGCGCCAGCAGCTCCGGGCGACTCTCCTACAATGAGCAGTTCTTC.

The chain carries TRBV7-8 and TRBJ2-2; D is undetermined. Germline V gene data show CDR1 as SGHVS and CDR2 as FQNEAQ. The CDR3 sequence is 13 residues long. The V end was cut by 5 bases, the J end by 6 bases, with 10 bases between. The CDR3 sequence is CASSPSESGELFF. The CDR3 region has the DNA TGTGCCAGCAGCCCCTCGGAGTCCGGGGAGCTGTTTTTT.